This TCR beta chain originates from a study of T cells in Graves' hyperthyroidism and ophthalmopathy. Study observations and caveats: Most expanded thyroid clonotypes above 0.001 recurred in blood. Stable hyperthyroidism was told apart from ophthalmopathy by a model built on 13 V-J features.

Ophthalmopathy patients had Clinical Activity Score at least 3, NOSPECS grade at least 4, duration under 3 months. Diagnostic assessment was based on clinical symptoms, serum thyroxine and TRAb, thyroid ultrasound and orbital computed tomography. The germline CDR1 and CDR2 sequences are GTSNPN and SVGIG (reference sequence). V was shortened by 2 bases and J by 7 bases, with 8 bases between the two germline ends. This CDR3 is 11 amino acids long. RNA transcripts provided the source from which TCR beta CDR3 regions were amplified. Carried out on the TCR CDR3, a first-round RT-PCR used the HTBI primer set. MiXCR, run by TCRdb on the multiplex PCR reads, gives a single entry per CDR3 protein. This repertoire shows some 570,000 distinct CDR3 sequences, 13% to 15% found once; its top ten account for more than 6%. In its sample, this clonotype was seen many times. The antigen is not known.

The chain employs TRBV30 and TRBJ1-1; unclear D gene. Sequencing was carried out using blood. This TCR was recovered from a woman aged 18 to 35 with Graves' ophthalmopathy. In DNA, the CDR3 is TGTGCCTGGAGTACCGGGATTGAAGCTTTCTTT. It encodes CAWSTGIEAFF. Complete variable domain (other parts from reference TRBV30 and TRBJ1-1): SQTIHQWPATLVQPVGSPLSLECTVEGTSNPNLYWYRQAAGRGLQLLFYSVGIGQISSEVPQNLSASRPQDRQFILSSKKLLLSDSGFYLCAWSTGIEAFFGQGTRLTVV.